This T cell receptor beta chain came from a study of T cells in localized non-small cell lung cancer. Broader study findings: Higher blood T cell density went with longer overall survival. Sequencing was limited to one tumor region, leaving the possibility of heterogeneity open. Median detection of top 100 tumor clones in adjacent lung was about 52 clones. Uninvolved adjacent lung, not tumor, had the highest T cell clonality.

The repertoire was sequenced with immunoSEQ multiplex PCR; TCRdb's copy has only in-frame clones and lacks some. The table shows tens of thousands of clones, with more than 75% occurring only once. V lost 5 bases to trimming and J lost 5 bases; unmatched junction nucleotides: 6. Germline lookup yields CDR1 SGHNT and CDR2 YENEEA. The CDR3 is made up of 15 amino acids. Notes on this clone: Its antigen remains unknown.

The specimen comprised peripheral blood, sampled before any cancer treatment. The chain has TRBV11-3 and TRBJ2-5; 12 bases match TRBD1. The clonotype was recovered from a woman aged 35 to 70 with stage I squamous cell lung carcinoma. CDR3 sequence: CASSLGQGAGETQYF. The CDR3, as DNA: TGTGCCAGCAGCCTGGGACAGGGGGCAGGGGAGACCCAGTACTTC.